This TCR beta chain appears in the sequencing data of a study of neurological immune-mediated disorders. This CDR3 comprises 13 residues. From germline, CDR1 is SGHRS and CDR2 YFSETQ. The trim removed 6 bases at V and 4 bases at J, leaving 5 bases unmatched. As for time point: technical triplicate 2. The authors produced cDNA by 5'RACE using 10-nucleotide random UMIs. Via MiXCR, TCRdb re-called the 5' RACE reads, giving one row per CDR3 protein. In the table there are under 70,000 distinct CDR3 sequences, less than 25% of which are singletons. This clonotype was counted many times. This sequence joins TRBV5-1 and TRBJ1-1; 8 nucleotides match TRBD1. This sequence originates from a man aged 60 to 75 with HTLV-1-associated myelopathy (HAM/TSP). Sequencing was done on a sample of PBMCs. The CDR3 DNA follows: TGCGCCAGCACGGACACAGGGGGCACTGAAGCTTTCTTT. Protein product: CASTDTGGTEAFF.